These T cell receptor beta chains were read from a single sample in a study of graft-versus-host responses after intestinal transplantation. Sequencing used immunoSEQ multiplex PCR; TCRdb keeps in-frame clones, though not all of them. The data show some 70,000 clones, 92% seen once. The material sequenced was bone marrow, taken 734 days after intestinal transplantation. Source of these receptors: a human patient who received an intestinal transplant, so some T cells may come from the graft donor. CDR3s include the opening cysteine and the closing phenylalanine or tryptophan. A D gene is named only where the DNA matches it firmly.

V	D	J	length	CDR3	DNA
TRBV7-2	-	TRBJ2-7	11	CASSWGYEQYF	TGTGCCAGCAGCTGGGGGTACGAGCAGTACTTC
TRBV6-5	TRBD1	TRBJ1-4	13	CASSLDRDEKLFF	TGTGCCAGCAGTCTCGACAGGGATGAAAAACTGTTTTTT
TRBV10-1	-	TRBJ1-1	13	CASSETEGTEAFF	TGCGCCAGCAGTGAAACCGAGGGCACTGAAGCTTTCTTT
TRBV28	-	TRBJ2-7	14	CASSFTRAPYEQYF	TGTGCCAGCAGTTTCACGCGGGCCCCCTACGAGCAGTACTTC
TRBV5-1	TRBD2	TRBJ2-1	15	CASSLVVAGENEQFF	TGCGCCAGCAGCTTGGTTGTAGCGGGGGAAAATGAGCAGTTCTTC
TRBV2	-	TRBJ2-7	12	CASSPRAYEQYF	TGTGCCAGCAGCCCACGGGCCTACGAGCAGTACTTC
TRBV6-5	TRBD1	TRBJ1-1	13	CASRTDRVTEAFF	TGTGCCAGCAGAACCGACAGGGTCACTGAAGCTTTCTTT
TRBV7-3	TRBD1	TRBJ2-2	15	CASSSTGQGIGELFF	TGTGCCAGCAGCTCCACCGGACAGGGGATCGGGGAGCTGTTTTTT
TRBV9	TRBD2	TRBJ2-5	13	CASSLGLVETQYF	TGTGCCAGCAGTCTCGGACTAGTAGAGACCCAGTACTTC
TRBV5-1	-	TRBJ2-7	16	CASSLAGGRRGDEQYF	TGCGCCAGCAGCTTGGCCGGAGGACGCCGAGGCGACGAGCAGTACTTC